Each of the 27 T cell receptor beta chains below was sequenced from the same sample in a study of T cells in Graves' hyperthyroidism and ophthalmopathy (dated by TCRdb to about 2019). Libraries came from multiplex PCR. TCRdb shows the sequencer as Illumina HiSeq 2000. TCR beta CDR3 regions were amplified from RNA transcripts. For the first round of RT-PCR on the TCR CDR3, the HTBI primer set was used together with the Qiagen OneStep RT-PCR kit. TCRdb passed the public sequencing reads through fastp at Q25 and MiXCR, retaining productive beta sequences. Under each unique CDR3 protein, matching rows form one entry showing the most common genes and DNA. This sample gives a few hundred thousand distinct CDR3 sequences in total; about half of them show up just once. Of the sample, more than 7.5% is held by the ten largest clones. The sample taken for sequencing was peripheral blood or thyroid tissue (not recorded which). Receptors were obtained from a woman in her late teens or twenties with Graves' hyperthyroidism.

This clonotype was counted between two and nine times. DNA of the CDR3: TGTGCCAGCAGCTTGGGTCGGGGTTTGCGGTTGGTCGATGAGCAGTTCTTC. This translates into CASSLGRGLRLVDEQFF. The chain employs TRBV7-3 and TRBJ2-1; tentative D call: TRBD2 (5 bases). CDR3 length: 17 amino acids. Trimming cost V 3 bases and J 8 bases, with 23 bases left between them. Germline CDR1 is SGHTA and CDR2 is FQGTGA.

Comments on this clonotype: A read error may account for a junction end that differs from germline. The chain carries TRBV12-3 or TRBV12-4 and TRBJ2-7, with D hard to call. This CDR3 region has 14 residues. The CDR3 region has the DNA TGTGCCGGCAGTTTAACAAAAGAGCATTACGAGCAGTACTTC. It translates to CAGSLTKEHYEQYF.

This rearrangement joins TRBV6-5 to TRBJ2-2, with TRBD2 as a possible D gene (7 bases). The germline V gene has CDR1 MNHEY and CDR2 SVGAGI. Trimming left V 2 bases short and J 5 bases short, with 15 bases between. The CDR3 contains 16 residues. CDR3 nucleotide sequence: TGTGCCAGCAGTTACAGCGGGACAAGGGGAACCGGGGAGCTGTTTTTT. Its translation is CASSYSGTRGTGELFF.

The J gene is TRBJ1-6, the V gene TRBV5-1, with D unclear. This CDR3 is 13 amino acids long. Germline V lookup: CDR1 SGHRS, CDR2 YFSETQ. Trimming stripped 0 bases from V and 11 bases from J, with 9 bases between. The chain's CDR3 is CASSLAGGAPLHF. CDR3 in DNA: TGCGCCAGCAGCTTGGCCGGTGGTGCACCCCTCCACTTT.

The table lists this clonotype with many counts. The V and J genes are TRBV12-3 or TRBV12-4 and TRBJ1-4, with D perhaps matching TRBD1 (6 bases). Trimming cost V 7 bases and J 6 bases, with 12 bases left between them. The CDR3 is 13 amino acids. CDR3 amino acids: CASKIGGDEKLFF. The CDR3 DNA follows: TGTGCCAGCAAAATAGGGGGGGATGAAAAACTGTTTTTT.

CDR3 in DNA: TGCAGTGCTAGGTCCCGGGACCGCGGTAGGGACGGGATACTCACCGGGGAGCTGTTTTTT. Protein sequence: CSARSRDRGRDGILTGELFF. The chain has TRBV20-1 and TRBJ2-2, with D possibly being TRBD1 or TRBD2 (5 bases each). In germline, CDR1 is DFQATT, CDR2 SNEGSKA (reference sequence). Trimming took off 3 bases at V and 4 bases at J, with 30 bases between the two ends. This CDR3 region has 20 residues.

On this clonotype: A junction end diverges from the germline sequence, so it may reflect a read error. V is TRBV2 and J is TRBJ1-1; 8 bases agree with TRBD1. Germline V gene data show CDR1 as SNHLY and CDR2 as FYNNEI. CDR3 length equals 14 residues. Here the CDR3 DNA reads TGTGCCAGCAGGGGACAGGTCGGTAACAGTGAAGCTTTCTTT. It specifies CASRGQVGNSEAFF.

This clonotype was picked up many times. V gene TRBV7-9 combines with J gene TRBJ2-7, with 9 bases that match TRBD1. Germline values: CDR1 SEHNR, CDR2 FQNEAQ (reference sequence). This CDR3 contains 13 residues. Trimming took 5 bases from V and 5 from J; bases not matched to a gene: 4. The CDR3 here is CASSEQGAHEQYF. CDR3 DNA: TGTGCCAGCAGCGAACAGGGGGCCCACGAGCAGTACTTC.

This clonotype showed up many times. The chain recombines TRBV4-1 with TRBJ1-2, with D uncertain. CDR1 MGHRA and CDR2 YSYEKL come from the germline V gene. V was trimmed by 1 base and J by 8 bases, leaving 11 bases between them. The CDR3 is 13 residues long. For the CDR3, the DNA is TGCGCCAGCAGCCAAGGATCTGGGGAAGGCTACACCTTC. Translated, it gives CASSQGSGEGYTF.

This clonotype was seen ten or more times. V usage is TRBV2 and J usage is TRBJ1-1; D unresolved. This CDR3 has 13 residues. The germline gives CDR1 SNHLY, CDR2 FYNNEI. V lost 6 bases and J lost 2, with 10 bases in between. The CDR3 spells CASSLRTNTEAFF. CDR3 bases: TGTGCCAGCAGCTTACGGACCAACACTGAAGCTTTCTTT.

This clonotype was counted many times. The chain has TRBV7-9 and TRBJ1-5; 7 nucleotides align to TRBD1. Germline CDR1 reads SEHNR; CDR2 reads FQNEAQ (reference sequence). V shed 4 bases, J shed 6 bases, and the junction held 6 bases outside the gene matches. CDR3 length: 14 residues. Here the CDR3 DNA reads TGTGCCAGCAGCTCGGAGGGGGCGACTCAGCCCCAGCATTTT. Protein: CASSSEGATQPQHF.

The V call is TRBV7-3, the J call TRBJ1-2, with D possibly matching TRBD1 (5 bases). The V gene's germline CDR1 is SGHTA and CDR2 FQGTGA. The germline V and J ends were trimmed by 2 bases and 1 base, with 20 bases remaining between them. The CDR3 runs 18 residues. As DNA, the CDR3 is TGTGCCAGCAGCTTAGCGGGGGGTACAGGTGTCCTTAACTATGGCTACACCTTC. It encodes CASSLAGGTGVLNYGYTF.

This clonotype was counted a few times. CDR3 DNA sequence: TGTGCCAGCAGTTCAGCGGTCCAAGAGACCCAGTACTTC. Its protein is CASSSAVQETQYF. J is TRBJ2-5 and V is TRBV12-3 or TRBV12-4; D may be TRBD2 (5 bases). Trimming pared 4 bases from V and 1 base from J, leaving 7 bases between. The CDR3 loop spans 13 amino acids.

Worth noting for this clonotype: A much larger clonotype is one base distant, so this may be a read error. The CDR3 DNA reads TGTGCCAACAGCCGGACTAGCGGGCTCAACTACGAGCAGTACTTC. This translates into CANSRTSGLNYEQYF. This chain connects TRBV10-3 to TRBJ2-7, with 11 bases identical to TRBD2. CDR1 is ENHRY, CDR2 SYGVKD, per germline. V lost 10 bases, J lost 3 bases, and 11 bases stayed unmatched. The CDR3 is made up of 15 amino acids.

This clonotype was recorded many times. The chain employs TRBV11-2 and TRBJ2-5; D is perhaps TRBD2 (5 bases). The germline V gene encodes CDR1 SGHAT and CDR2 FQNNGV. Trimming removed 7 bases at V and 7 bases at J, with 16 bases between. This CDR3 is built from 13 residues. CDR3 amino acids: CASTTEGPGTQYF. The CDR3 DNA reads as TGTGCCAGCACCACCGAGGGTCCAGGGACCCAGTACTTC.

The table lists this clonotype with a few counts. The J gene is TRBJ2-1, the V gene TRBV9; 11 bases match TRBD2. The germline V gene has CDR1 SGDLS and CDR2 YYNGEE. The V segment lost 0 bases and the J segment 9 bases; nucleotides outside the gene matches: 2. This CDR3 is built from 14 residues. CDR3 coding DNA: TGTGCCAGCAGCGTAGTTCTAGCGGGAGGTGAGCAGTTCTTC. This gives the protein CASSVVLAGGEQFF.

V and J are TRBV29-1 and TRBJ2-7; D possibly corresponds to TRBD2 (6 bases). Trimming took off 5 bases at V and 1 base at J, with 15 bases between the two ends. The length of the CDR3 is 14 residues. The germline V gene encodes CDR1 SQVTM and CDR2 ANQGSEA. The CDR3 region is CSVLGTSISYEQYF. The CDR3 nucleotides read TGCAGCGTTTTAGGAACTAGCATTTCCTACGAGCAGTACTTC.

Only one count was recorded for this clonotype. One base away lies a much larger clone, so this may be a sequencing read error. The J gene is TRBJ2-7, the V gene TRBV5-1; weak D call: TRBD1 (5 bases). Germline V gene data show CDR1 as SGHRS and CDR2 as YFSETQ. The length of the CDR3 is 14 residues. The CDR3 DNA is TGCGACAGCAGCTTGGACACGTCGGCATACGAGCAGTACTTC. Protein: CDSSLDTSAYEQYF.

V and J are TRBV10-2 and TRBJ1-5; the match to TRBD1 covers 11 bases. Germline V gene data show CDR1 as WSHSY and CDR2 as SAAADI. V was clipped by 8 bases and J by 7 bases; unmatched bases: 28. The CDR3 sequence is 21 residues long. The CDR3 region has the DNA TGCGCCAGCTGCCGGGACAGGGGGATGGGGTACCTACCGGCGGTTGGGCAGCCCCAGCATTTT. Translation: CASCRDRGMGYLPAVGQPQHF.

This clonotype was observed at least ten times. The genes are TRBV9 and TRBJ1-1, with a tentative D call TRBD1 (6 bases). The CDR3 contains 13 residues. V lost 4 bases, J lost 4 bases, and 11 bases lay in between. Looked up from germline, CDR1 is SGDLS and CDR2 is YYNGEE. The CDR3 sequence is CASSLKGVTEAFF. CDR3 coding DNA: TGTGCCAGCAGCCTCAAGGGGGTCACTGAAGCTTTCTTT.

The V and J genes are TRBV5-1 and TRBJ2-7, with 11 bases fitting TRBD2. V gave up 4 bases and J gave up 5 bases; unmatched junction bases: 2. Germline lookup yields CDR1 SGHRS and CDR2 YFSETQ. There are 13 residues in the CDR3. As DNA, the CDR3 is TGCGCCAGCAGCAAGACTAGCGGGGACGAGCAGTACTTC. Encoded protein: CASSKTSGDEQYF.

This clonotype came up many times. The chain has TRBV11-2 and TRBJ1-3; a possible D gene is TRBD1 (5 bases). V was shortened by 5 bases and J by 0 bases, with 14 bases between the two germline ends. The germline CDR1 and CDR2 sequences are SGHAT and FQNNGV. The CDR3 spans 16 residues. DNA for the CDR3: TGTGCCAGCAGCCCCCGGGACCGGAGCTCTGGAAACACCATATATTTT. It codes for CASSPRDRSSGNTIYF.

The J gene is TRBJ2-7, the V gene TRBV4-1, with a possible D match to TRBD2 (7 bases). Trimming took 5 bases from V and 0 from J, leaving 20 bases between them. This CDR3 has 17 amino acids. Germline V gene data show CDR1 as MGHRA and CDR2 as YSYEKL. The CDR3 coding sequence is TGCGCCAGCAGCAACCGGGACGGGGGGCCGAGCTCCTACGAGCAGTACTTC. It is translated as CASSNRDGGPSSYEQYF.

This rearrangement joins TRBV20-1 to TRBJ2-7; 12 nucleotides agree with TRBD1. CDR3 length: 16 residues. From germline, CDR1 is DFQATT and CDR2 SNEGSKA (reference sequence). V shed 6 bases, J shed 0 bases, and the junction held 9 bases outside the gene matches. The CDR3 sequence is CSAIGTGGLPSYEQYF. The CDR3 DNA reads as TGCAGTGCAATAGGGACAGGGGGCCTTCCCTCCTACGAGCAGTACTTC.

This clonotype came up a few times. The chain employs TRBV12-5 and TRBJ1-2; D is unresolved. CDR1 is LGHNT and CDR2 is FRNRAP in the germline V gene. There are 13 residues in the CDR3. Trimming removed 0 bases from V and 8 bases from J, with 10 bases in between. The CDR3 nucleotides read TGTGCTAGTGGTTTGGTCTGGGTTGAAGGCTACACCTTC. This encodes CASGLVWVEGYTF.

The rearrangement joins TRBV29-1 to TRBJ1-1; D unresolved. The germline CDR1 and CDR2 sequences are SQVTM and ANQGSEA. V lost 1 base, J lost 7 bases, and 16 bases lay in between. The CDR3 runs to 14 residues. Here the CDR3 DNA reads TGCAGCGTTGAAGTAGCGGGAGTGGGTAATGAAGCTTTCTTT. It specifies CSVEVAGVGNEAFF.

This clonotype was counted ten times or more. The chain has TRBV12-3 or TRBV12-4 and TRBJ1-2, with D perhaps TRBD1 (5 bases). V lost 5 bases, J lost 4 bases, and 8 bases lay in between. This CDR3 region has 12 residues. CDR3 coding DNA: TGTGCCAGCAGTCGGGACGTCTATGGCTACACCTTC. This translates into CASSRDVYGYTF.